These 10 T cell receptor beta chains were all obtained from the same sample, sequenced in a study of T-cell memory formation after mild COVID-19. Each CDR3 protein is one row after TCRdb ran MiXCR on the 5' RACE reads. The table has around 130,000 distinct CDR3 sequences, roughly 6.2% seen once. Specimen: PBMCs or a T cell subset sorted from them (not recorded which). These receptors all come from an adult woman who had mild COVID-19 (a few samples of this study predate the infection). Cell type and time point are not known.

This clonotype was counted a few times. The rearrangement links TRBV12-3 or TRBV12-4 to TRBJ2-1; tentatively, D is TRBD2 (7 bases). Between the trimmed V and J ends, which lost 8 bases and 4 bases, there was a span of 27 bases. This CDR3 has 18 amino acids. The CDR3 protein is CASALGGGGPGRYNEQFF. CDR3 nucleotides: TGTGCCAGCGCCCTAGGAGGGGGGGGGCCGGGGAGGTACAATGAGCAGTTCTTC.

This clonotype was seen more than once but under ten times. This chain links TRBV7-6 with TRBJ2-1, with D maybe TRBD1 (6 bases). CDR1 is SGHVS, CDR2 FNYEAQ, per germline. The CDR3 loop spans 15 amino acids. V lost 5 bases and J lost 0, with 11 bases in between. The CDR3 spells CASSAGQSSYNEQFF. The CDR3 DNA follows: TGTGCCAGCAGCGCCGGACAGAGCTCCTACAATGAGCAGTTCTTC.

This clonotype was seen a few times. The chain uses TRBV23-1 and TRBJ2-2; D possibly uses TRBD1 or TRBD2 (5 bases each). TRBV23-1 is noted as an ORF with a role that remains uncertain. This CDR3 comprises 19 residues. The germline V and J ends were trimmed by 6 bases and 3 bases, with 26 bases remaining between them. CDR3 protein: CASSPGTVEPPSDTGELFF. The CDR3 coding sequence is TGCGCCAGCAGCCCCGGGACCGTTGAACCCCCATCGGACACCGGGGAGCTGTTTTTT.

The chain recombines TRBV11-3 with TRBJ1-2, with D perhaps matching TRBD1 (5 bases). The germline gives CDR1 SGHNT, CDR2 YENEEA. The length of the CDR3 is 14 residues. The germline V and J ends were trimmed by 0 bases and 10 bases, with 15 bases remaining between them. The CDR3 is CASSLDLRGDSYTF. CDR3 sequence (DNA): TGTGCCAGCAGCTTAGATCTCCGGGGGGATTCCTACACCTTC.

This clonotype has only a few counts. The chain couples TRBV20-1 to TRBJ1-2; D is perhaps TRBD1 (6 bases). The germline V and J ends were trimmed by 1 base and 2 bases, with 11 bases remaining between them. The CDR3 is made up of 14 amino acids. The germline gives CDR1 DFQATT, CDR2 SNEGSKA (reference sequence). CDR3 bases: TGCAGTGCTAGAGTAGGAGGGGGGAACTATGGCTACACCTTC. Protein: CSARVGGGNYGYTF.

This clonotype was recorded a few times. This chain connects TRBV6-4 to TRBJ2-6; possibly TRBD2 for D (6 bases). V was trimmed by 0 bases and J by 2 bases, leaving 11 bases between them. The length of the CDR3 is 17 residues. In germline, CDR1 is MRHNA, CDR2 SNTAGT. CDR3: CASSDSPSGAGANVLTF. The CDR3 nucleotides read TGTGCCAGCAGTGACTCCCCATCGGGAGCTGGGGCCAACGTCCTGACTTTC.

This clonotype was counted at least ten times. This rearrangement joins TRBV4-1 to TRBJ2-2; D is possibly TRBD2 (5 bases). CDR3 length: 15 amino acids. The germline CDR1 and CDR2 sequences are MGHRA and YSYEKL. Trimming took 2 bases from V and 3 from J, leaving 10 bases between them. CDR3 sequence (DNA): TGCGCCAGCAGCCAATCTACGAGGGACACCGGGGAGCTGTTTTTT. Translating gives CASSQSTRDTGELFF.

The V gene is TRBV7-9, the J gene TRBJ2-5; TRBD2 aligns across 10 bases. This CDR3 is 16 amino acids long. J lost 1 base, V lost 5 bases, and 7 bases had no gene match. In germline, CDR1 is SEHNR, CDR2 FQNEAQ (reference sequence). The CDR3 region is CASSTDGTSAQETQYF. The CDR3 DNA reads TGTGCCAGCAGCACCGACGGGACTAGCGCCCAAGAGACCCAGTACTTC.

V gene TRBV3-1 combines with J gene TRBJ2-3; D could derive from TRBD1 or TRBD2 (6 bases each). The V gene lost 8 bases and the J gene lost 6 bases, with 18 bases spanning the gap. Germline lookup yields CDR1 LGHDT and CDR2 YNNKEL (reference sequence). CDR3 length: 14 amino acids. The CDR3 loop is CASSSPGARDTQYF. In DNA, the CDR3 is TGTGCCAGCTCCTCTCCGGGGGCTAGGGATACGCAGTATTTT.

The chain joins TRBV4-2 to TRBJ1-4; D remains ambiguous. Trimming left V 0 bases short and J 2 bases short, with 13 bases between. CDR3 length: 17 residues. Germline CDR1 is LGHNA and CDR2 is YNFKEQ. The CDR3 protein is CASSQDHAVGTNEKLFF. CDR3 nucleotide sequence: TGTGCCAGCAGCCAAGACCACGCGGTAGGGACTAATGAAAAACTGTTTTTT.